What follows are 25 T cell receptor beta chains derived from one specimen sequenced in a study of beta chain features in type 1 diabetes. The whole isolated RNA underwent reverse transcription, so sequencing captured expressed TCRB transcripts. The data were produced by immunoSEQ multiplex PCR, yet TCRdb's version contains in-frame clones alone and is incomplete. The profile shows 300,000 to 450,000 clones, roughly an eighth of them singletons. Specimen: naive CD4+ T cells from blood. The receptors here all came from a man aged 18 to 29 in good health.

Worth noting for this clone: At one of its ends the junction is not consistent with the germline gene, which may arise from a read error. The chain uses TRBV28 and TRBJ2-1; TRBD1 is a possible D gene (6 bases). CDR1 is MDHEN and CDR2 is SYDVKM in the germline V gene. This CDR3 spans 13 amino acids. CDR3 region: CASSLGGGTGWLF. DNA of the CDR3: TGTGCCAGCAGTTTGGGTGGTGGTACAGGGTGGCTCTTC.

The gene calls are TRBV5-6 and TRBJ2-7; 12 bases are a match to TRBD2. Per the germline V gene, CDR1 is SGHDT and CDR2 is YYEEEE. The CDR3 has 16 residues. The V and J ends lost 4 bases and 2 bases, in that order; junction bases with no gene match: 7. The DNA of the CDR3 is TGTGCCAGCAGCGCTACTAGCGGGGGGCCACCCTACGAGCAGTACTTC. Protein product: CASSATSGGPPYEQYF.

The J gene is TRBJ2-6, the V gene TRBV6-6; D unclear. Trimming removed 5 bases from V and 12 bases from J, with 11 bases in between. Germline V lookup: CDR1 MNHNY, CDR2 SVGAGI (reference sequence). The CDR3 has 12 residues. This CDR3 is CASSPRTSVLTF. CDR3 coding DNA: TGTGCCAGCAGTCCGAGAACGAGCGTCCTGACTTTC.

This clone has a handful of counts. The rearrangement links TRBV7-3 to TRBJ2-1, with 11 bases lining up with TRBD2. The J segment lost 6 bases and the V segment lost 3 bases, leaving 10 bases of the junction unmatched. Germline V gene sequence: CDR1 SGHTA, CDR2 FQGTGA. CDR3 size: 17 residues. The CDR3 DNA reads TGTGCCAGCAGCTTCCCCCCGGTAGCGGGGGGGCTCAATGAGCAGTTCTTC. It is translated as CASSFPPVAGGLNEQFF.

V usage is TRBV13 and J usage is TRBJ1-4, with 12 bases lining up with TRBD1. This CDR3 region has 14 residues. Germline V gene sequence: CDR1 PRHDT, CDR2 FYEKMQ (reference sequence). The J segment lost 8 bases and the V segment lost 7 bases, leaving 5 bases of the junction unmatched. CDR3 in DNA: TGTGCCAGCACTTCCGGGACAGGGGGCGAAAAACTGTTTTTT. Its translation is CASTSGTGGEKLFF. Full variable domain (outside the CDR3, taken from reference TRBV13 and TRBJ1-4): AAGVIQSPRHLIKEKRETATLKCYPIPRHDTVYWYQQGPGQDPQFLISFYEKMQSDKGSIPDRFSAQQFSDYHSELNMSSLELGDSALYFCASTSGTGGEKLFFGSGTQLSVL.

This clone was observed a single time. The chain couples TRBV28 to TRBJ2-7, with D possibly matching TRBD1 (6 bases). Germline V gives CDR1 MDHEN, CDR2 SYDVKM. Trimming left V 7 bases short and J 0 bases short, with 13 bases between. The CDR3 extends over 14 amino acids. CDR3 protein: CASIPGQSSYEQYF. The CDR3 nucleotides read TGTGCCAGCATTCCGGGACAAAGCTCCTACGAGCAGTACTTC. The full variable domain, rest sourced from reference TRBV28 and TRBJ2-7, is DVKVTQSSRYLVKRTGEKVFLECVQDMDHENMFWYRQDPGLGLRLIYFSYDVKMKEKGDIPEGYSVSREKKERFSLILESASTNQTSMYLCASIPGQSSYEQYFGPGTRLTVT.

This clone occurred many times. J is TRBJ2-1 and V is TRBV16, with D tentatively TRBD1 (5 bases). In germline, CDR1 is KGHSY, CDR2 FQNENV. V lost 0 bases, J lost 13 bases, and 7 bases lay in between. This CDR3 comprises 11 residues. CDR3 sequence (DNA): TGTGCCAGCAGCCAATCGGACATACAGTTCTTC. This translates into CASSQSDIQFF.

This clone occurred a few times. The chain carries TRBV7-2 and TRBJ1-1; D is perhaps TRBD1 (6 bases). The V gene's germline CDR1 is SGHTA and CDR2 FQGNSA. The CDR3 is made up of 15 amino acids. The germline V and J ends were trimmed by 5 bases and 1 base, with 14 bases remaining between them. In DNA, the CDR3 is TGTGCCAGCAGCGTCGACAGGCAACAGAACACTGAAGCTTTCTTT. Translated, it gives CASSVDRQQNTEAFF.

This clone came up a few times. The V gene is TRBV6-5, the J gene TRBJ1-5; no firm D call. CDR3 size: 15 residues. Per germline, CDR1 MNHEY and CDR2 SVGAGI. Trimming pared 0 bases from V and 0 bases from J, leaving 6 bases between. The CDR3 here is CASSYSFNSNQPQHF. CDR3 coding DNA: TGTGCCAGCAGTTACTCGTTCAATAGCAATCAGCCCCAGCATTTT.

This clone was counted a few times. The chain is built from TRBV18 and TRBJ2-2; 14 nucleotides match TRBD2. CDR3 length: 17 amino acids. The junction had 7 bases not matched to a gene; V was cut back by 6 bases and J by 4 bases. Per the germline V gene, CDR1 is KGHSH and CDR2 is LQKENI. CDR3 region: CASSPWTSGRTTGELFF. CDR3 nucleotide sequence: TGTGCCAGCTCTCCCTGGACTAGCGGGAGGACCACCGGGGAGCTGTTTTTT.

The rearrangement links TRBV4-3 to TRBJ2-7; TRBD2 matches 10 bases. The V gene's germline CDR1 is LGHNA and CDR2 YSLEER. J lost 3 bases, V lost 0 bases, and 8 bases had no gene match. The CDR3 is 17 amino acids. The CDR3 bases are TGCGCCAGCAGCCAAGAGGAGGCTAGCGGGAGCGTCTACGAGCAGTACTTC. Its translation: CASSQEEASGSVYEQYF.

The chain is built from TRBV14 and TRBJ1-6; 7 bases fit TRBD1. The germline V gene encodes CDR1 SGHDN and CDR2 FVKESK. J was trimmed by 7 bases and V by 5 bases; bases with no gene match: 5. This CDR3 has 14 amino acids. The CDR3 sequence is CASSWGQSNSPLHF. The CDR3, as DNA: TGTGCCAGCAGCTGGGGACAGTCGAATTCACCCCTCCACTTT.

V usage is TRBV5-1 and J usage is TRBJ2-1, with TRBD2 as a possible D gene (5 bases). The CDR3 length is 14 residues. Germline CDR1 reads SGHRS; CDR2 reads YFSETQ. The germline V and J ends were trimmed by 5 bases and 8 bases, with 17 bases remaining between them. CDR3 protein: CASRAARWVYEQFF. The DNA of the CDR3 is TGCGCCAGCAGAGCGGCGCGGTGGGTTTATGAGCAGTTCTTC. Filled out from reference TRBV5-1 and TRBJ2-1, the complete variable domain reads KAGVTQTPRYLIKTRGQQVTLSCSPISGHRSVSWYQQTPGQGLQFLFEYFSETQRNKGNFPGRFSGRQFSNSRSEMNVSTLELGDSALYLCASRAARWVYEQFFGPGTRLTVL.

V usage is TRBV6-5 and J usage is TRBJ2-5, with D tentatively TRBD2 (6 bases). The CDR3 spans 13 residues. Trimming stripped 6 bases from V and 5 bases from J, with 13 bases between. Germline V gene data show CDR1 as MNHEY and CDR2 as SVGAGI. This CDR3 reads CASSRTTRETQYF. CDR3 DNA sequence: TGTGCCAGCAGCAGGACTACCCGGGAGACCCAGTACTTC.

This clone was counted only a few times. The CDR3 reads CASSLALGQGGADTQYF. CDR3 nucleotide sequence: TGTGCCAGCAGCTTGGCCCTCGGACAGGGGGGGGCAGATACGCAGTATTTT. The J gene is TRBJ2-3, the V gene TRBV5-4; 10 bases map to TRBD1. CDR1 is SGHNT and CDR2 is YYREEE in the germline V gene (reference sequence). The length of the CDR3 is 17 residues. Trimming removed 0 bases from V and 4 bases from J; junction bases left unmatched: 8.

A few counts support this clone. The chain joins TRBV6-6 to TRBJ1-4; 8 bases align to TRBD1. The CDR3 has 15 amino acids. J was trimmed by 8 bases and V by 0 bases; bases with no gene match: 5. CDR1 is MNHNY, CDR2 SVGAGI, per germline (reference sequence). This CDR3 is CASSYSGTGGEKLFF. DNA for the CDR3: TGTGCCAGCAGTTACTCCGGGACAGGAGGCGAAAAACTGTTTTTT.

This clone was detected only a few times. The chain is built from TRBV28 and TRBJ2-1, with TRBD2 matching 7 bases. V shed 7 bases and J 4 bases; nucleotides not matched to a gene: 13. Germline V CDR1 and CDR2: MDHEN, SYDVKM. This CDR3 comprises 16 residues. The CDR3 is CASITPAAGFYNEQFF. The CDR3 nucleotides are TGTGCCAGCATTACCCCCGCAGCGGGATTTTACAATGAGCAGTTCTTC.

V gene TRBV9 combines with J gene TRBJ2-3; a weak D match, TRBD1 (6 bases). Trimming removed 3 bases at V and 0 bases at J, with 17 bases between. The germline V gene encodes CDR1 SGDLS and CDR2 YYNGEE. The CDR3 loop spans 17 amino acids. The CDR3 spells CASSGRGQPRSTDTQYF. CDR3 nucleotides: TGTGCCAGCAGCGGAAGGGGACAACCGAGAAGCACAGATACGCAGTATTTT. Complete variable domain (other parts from reference TRBV9 and TRBJ2-3): DSGVTQTPKHLITATGQRVTLRCSPRSGDLSVYWYQQSLDQGLQFLIQYYNGEERAKGNILERFSAQQFPDLHSELNLSSLELGDSALYFCASSGRGQPRSTDTQYFGPGTRLTVL.

The V gene is TRBV29-1, the J gene TRBJ2-3, with D possibly TRBD1 on 6 matching bases. CDR1 is SQVTM, CDR2 ANQGSEA, per germline. Trimming removed 6 bases from V and 0 bases from J, with 10 bases in between. CDR3 length: 13 amino acids. The CDR3 region is CSVRTASTDTQYF. CDR3 sequence (DNA): TGCAGCGTGCGGACAGCTAGCACAGATACGCAGTATTTT.

The rearrangement uses TRBV28 and TRBJ2-7, with TRBD1 identical over 9 bases. CDR3 length: 14 amino acids. J gave up 0 bases and V 9 bases, and 6 bases lay outside the gene matches. CDR1 is MDHEN and CDR2 is SYDVKM in the germline V gene. CDR3 sequence: CASYGTGSSYEQYF. CDR3 sequence (DNA): TGTGCCAGTTACGGGACAGGGTCCTCCTACGAGCAGTACTTC.

This clone was counted a few times. The chain has TRBV19 and TRBJ2-7; D is possibly TRBD2 (5 bases). Germline loops: CDR1 LNHDA, CDR2 SQIVND (reference sequence). The V end was cut by 7 bases, the J end by 2 bases, with 12 bases between. The CDR3 has 13 amino acids. The CDR3 reads CASTPDGTYEQYF. The CDR3 nucleotides are TGTGCCAGTACCCCGGACGGGACCTACGAGCAGTACTTC.

The CDR3, as DNA: TGTGCCAGTAGTATTAACAGGGTGGACGAGCAGTACTTC. Its protein is CASSINRVDEQYF. J is TRBJ2-7 and V is TRBV19; D perhaps matches TRBD1 (6 bases). V lost 3 bases and J lost 5, with 11 bases in between. The germline V gene encodes CDR1 LNHDA and CDR2 SQIVND (reference sequence). The CDR3 consists of 13 residues.

This clone was counted only a few times. The rearrangement links TRBV6-6 to TRBJ1-5; D possibly corresponds to TRBD1 (6 bases). This CDR3 spans 13 amino acids. Per the germline V gene, CDR1 is MNHNY and CDR2 is SVGAGI (reference sequence). V was cut by 6 bases and J by 4 bases, with 10 bases left in between. The CDR3 region has the DNA TGTGCCAGCAGCGGGGACACTAATCAGCCCCAGCATTTT. It yields the protein CASSGDTNQPQHF.

This clone has just a few counts. The chain's CDR3 is CAWSVGVGEQFF. The CDR3 region has the DNA TGTGCCTGGAGTGTAGGAGTTGGTGAGCAGTTCTTC. The chain links TRBV30 to TRBJ2-1; D is unclear. CDR1 is GTSNPN and CDR2 is SVGIG in the germline V gene (reference sequence). This CDR3 spans 12 amino acids. The V end was cut by 0 bases, the J end by 9 bases, with 9 bases between. Combining the CDR3 with reference TRBV30 and TRBJ2-1 gives the whole variable domain SQTIHQWPATLVQPVGSPLSLECTVEGTSNPNLYWYRQAAGRGLQLLFYSVGIGQISSEVPQNLSASRPQDRQFILSSKKLLLSDSGFYLCAWSVGVGEQFFGPGTRLTVL.

This chain links TRBV9 with TRBJ1-4; D unresolved. Per germline, CDR1 SGDLS and CDR2 YYNGEE. The CDR3 is 17 amino acids. Trimming stripped 2 bases from V and 7 bases from J, with 21 bases between. For the CDR3, the DNA is TGTGCCAGCAGCGTTTTAGGATCTTACCCTCCGGGTGAAAAACTGTTTTTT. This gives the protein CASSVLGSYPPGEKLFF.